These T cell receptor beta chains were read from a single sample in a study of beta chain features in type 1 diabetes. Assay: immunoSEQ multiplex PCR; the TCRdb copy retains only in-frame clones and omits some. The sample shows about 340,000 clones, roughly 8% of them seen only once. The sequencing sample was made of central memory CD4+ T cells from blood. These receptors all stem from a woman aged 18-29 years in good health. Each CDR3 is given with its conserved first and last residue. The D gene is left open where the match is weak. Expanded clones are given a class, and other clones once, few, many or no size at all.

d_call j_call v_call clone_size cdr3_nt cdr3_aa
- TRBJ1-5 TRBV7-2 - TGTGCCAGCAGCCTTAACAGGGTTCAGCCCCAGCATTTT CASSLNRVQPQHF
TRBD2 TRBJ2-3 TRBV18 - TGTGCCAGCTCACCATGGGAGGGGCTCTACACAGATACGCAGTATTTT CASSPWEGLYTDTQYF
TRBD1 TRBJ2-4 TRBV11-2 - TGTGCCAGCAGCCGTACGAAGGCCCCGGGACAGGGCCCCCTCCTCCTTTTC CASSRTKAPGQGPLLLF
- TRBJ2-5 TRBV5-4 - TGTGCCAGCAGCTTGGCCGTCGGGGAGACCCAGTACTTC CASSLAVGETQYF
- TRBJ2-5 TRBV6-5 few TGTGCCAGCAGTTACTCCGCTGGTGGAGACCAAGAGACCCAGTACTTC CASSYSAGGDQETQYF
- TRBJ1-4 TRBV27 few TGTGCCAGCAGTCTGAGCCCTAGGGAAAAACTGTTTTTT CASSLSPREKLFF
- TRBJ2-3 TRBV7-8 - TGTGCCAGCAGCTTGATGTGGGATACGCAGTATTTT CASSLMWDTQYF
- TRBJ2-2 TRBV5-4 few TGTGCCAGCAGCTTGGCCCCCATGGAGAACACCGGGGAGCTGTTTTTT CASSLAPMENTGELFF
- TRBJ2-1 TRBV18 - TGTGCCAGCTCACCGACCTTAGGCACCACCTACAATGAGCAGTTCTTC CASSPTLGTTYNEQFF
- TRBJ2-2 TRBV18 few TGTGCCAGCTCGACAAGCACCGGGGAGCTGTTTTTT CASSTSTGELFF
TRBD1 TRBJ2-7 TRBV7-8 few TGTGCCAGCAGCTTAACGGTTTCGGACAGGGGAACGTACGAGCAGTACTTC CASSLTVSDRGTYEQYF
- TRBJ1-1 TRBV7-9 few TGTGCCAGCACCCAAGGGGGGGGAGGCACTGAAGCTTTCTTT CASTQGGGGTEAFF
- TRBJ2-1 TRBV5-1 - TGCGCCAGCAGCCCCCTGGAGGGACACGGTGCAGAGCAGTTCTTC CASSPLEGHGAEQFF
- TRBJ1-2 TRBV7-3 once TGTGCCAGCAGCATAGGGGATGGCTACACCTTC CASSIGDGYTF
- TRBJ2-5 TRBV27 - TGTGCCAGCCGTCTTAGTGGGGGAGAGACCCAGTACTTC CASRLSGGETQYF
- TRBJ2-7 TRBV4-3 - TGCGCCAGCAGCCACCTCCACCGGATGCCGTTCAAGTATACCTACGAGCAGTACTTC CASSHLHRMPFKYTYEQYF
- TRBJ2-7 TRBV2 few TGTGCCAGCATGGCCGACTCCTACGAGCAGTACTTC CASMADSYEQYF
TRBD1 TRBJ2-5 TRBV11-2 - TGTGCCAGCAGCTTCTCCCGGACAGGGGGCTTGGAGACCCAGTACTTC CASSFSRTGGLETQYF
- TRBJ2-3 TRBV10-3 many TGTGCCATCAGTGATATACTAGGTCCGGATACGCAGTATTTT CAISDILGPDTQYF
- TRBJ2-7 TRBV28 many TGTGCCAGCAGCACCGCAGGGTTAACCTACGAGCAGTACTTC CASSTAGLTYEQYF